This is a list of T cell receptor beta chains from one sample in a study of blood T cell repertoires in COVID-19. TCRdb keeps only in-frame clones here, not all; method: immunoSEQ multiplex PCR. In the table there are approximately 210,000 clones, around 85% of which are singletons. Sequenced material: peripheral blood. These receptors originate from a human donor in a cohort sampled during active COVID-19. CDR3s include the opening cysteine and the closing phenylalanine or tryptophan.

CASSDPGLAGLSSYNEQFF	TRBV6-1	TRBJ2-1
CASSLRGKKPQHF	TRBV5-8	TRBJ1-5
CASSPPGTSGYEQYF	TRBV18	TRBJ2-7
CASSIAGLAVPSTDTQYF	TRBV19	TRBJ2-3
CASSGSASSYNEQFF	TRBV4-1	TRBJ2-1
CASSQSSGANVLTF	TRBV6-2/TRBV6-3	TRBJ2-6
CASSPQLPRQGANYGYTF	TRBV18	TRBJ1-2
CASRDRSSYEQYF	TRBV6-5	TRBJ2-7
CASSQKLEGEQYF	TRBV14	TRBJ2-7
CASSSFVAGGTEAFF	TRBV28	TRBJ1-1
CAWTGGLGNQPQHF	TRBV30	TRBJ1-5
CASSLSRGSTDTQYF	TRBV7-2	TRBJ2-3
CASSLGRQPNQPQHF	TRBV7-9	TRBJ1-5
CASSPFTGVPSGTDTQYF	TRBV18	TRBJ2-3
CASSLGAQLTGELFF	TRBV7-9	TRBJ2-2
CASSLGRQETQYF	TRBV5-1	TRBJ2-5
CATSDLGDGGGYNEQFF	TRBV24-1	TRBJ2-1
CASSSQRDSYEQYF	TRBV11-2	TRBJ2-7
CASSLRQNEAFF	TRBV5-1	TRBJ1-1
CASSIGSSNTEAFF	TRBV19	TRBJ1-1
CASSWTGLSYEQYF	TRBV5-1	TRBJ2-7
CASSPGQGYGNTIYF	TRBV18	TRBJ1-3
CASSEPWGGTDTQYF	TRBV18	TRBJ2-3
CASSEGSYGYTF	TRBV12-3/TRBV12-4	TRBJ1-2
CASSQVYGQPYEQYF	TRBV3-1/TRBV3-2	TRBJ2-7
CASSTPRMNTEAFF	TRBV6-5	TRBJ1-1
CASSRQGYQPSGANVLTF	TRBV6-6	TRBJ2-6
CASSRTGHNQPQHF	TRBV6-5	TRBJ1-5
CASSLLRGQGMSNQPQHF	TRBV28	TRBJ1-5
CASSFGLFNEQFF	TRBV28	TRBJ2-1
CASSLGGTGGLGGYTF	TRBV7-9	TRBJ1-2
CASSQQMVDTEAFF	TRBV16	TRBJ1-1
CASSPHAGDGYTF	TRBV7-3	TRBJ1-2
CASSPQREQYF	TRBV7-9	TRBJ2-7
CASSVEPGGNTGELFF	TRBV9	TRBJ2-2
CASSQGAGYEQYF	TRBV14	TRBJ2-7
CASSILAGGYGYTF	TRBV19	TRBJ1-2
CASRGEKAGVLPQHF	TRBV6-5	TRBJ1-5
CANPREGVDQPQHF	TRBV19	TRBJ1-5
CASRPTGFNSPLHF	TRBV6-5	TRBJ1-6
CASSLEVAGSGAYEQYF	TRBV7-6	TRBJ2-7
CASSQVWAGLAAQRWSYEQYF	TRBV4-1	TRBJ2-7
CASSQDRAGGYTF	TRBV18	TRBJ1-2
CATSDPGFRDGYTF	TRBV24-1	TRBJ1-2
CASSLTGRQYF	TRBV7-9	TRBJ2-3